These 8 T cell receptor beta chains originate from one sample sequenced in a study of post-analysis software for immune sequencing data. TCR beta cDNA libraries included unique molecular identifiers. TCRdb ran MiXCR on the PCR reads and lists one entry per CDR3 protein. The profile shows 150,000 or so distinct CDR3 sequences, under 40% of them singletons. The source was blood, collected after autologous hematopoietic stem cell transplantation. All receptors derive from a girl aged 10-17 years with multiple sclerosis.

This clonotype turned up a few times. This rearrangement joins TRBV14 to TRBJ1-2; the D is unclear. The CDR3 has 17 amino acids. Germline-derived CDR1 and CDR2 are SGHDN and FVKESK. V lost 3 bases, J lost 1 base, and 18 bases lay in between. CDR3 coding DNA: TGTGCCAGCAGCCATTCCCGGAGGGCAGAGAGTAACTATGGCTACACCTTC. Encoded protein: CASSHSRRAESNYGYTF.

The gene calls are TRBV7-2 and TRBJ2-2; 12 nucleotides agree with TRBD2. Looked up from germline, CDR1 is SGHTA and CDR2 is FQGNSA. The CDR3 covers 15 residues. The V and J ends lost 8 bases and 6 bases, in that order; junction bases with no gene match: 7. In DNA form, the CDR3 reads TGTGCCAGCCGCGACGGGACTAGCGGGTCCGGGGAGCTGTTTTTT. This translates into CASRDGTSGSGELFF.

This chain's CDR3 is CASSQEPQGGTGELFF. The DNA for the CDR3 is TGTGCCAGCAGCCAAGAGCCGCAGGGGGGCACCGGGGAGCTGTTTTTT. The rearrangement uses TRBV4-2 and TRBJ2-2; D is perhaps TRBD1 (7 bases). The length of the CDR3 is 16 residues. The V gene lost 0 bases and the J gene lost 4 bases, with 12 bases spanning the gap. From germline, CDR1 is LGHNA and CDR2 YNFKEQ.

This chain joins TRBV4-2 and TRBJ2-7; the D gene is possibly TRBD2 (6 bases). The CDR3 length is 14 residues. Germline CDR1 is LGHNA and CDR2 is YNFKEQ. Trimming removed 5 bases from V and 3 bases from J, with 14 bases in between. CDR3 loop: CASSETSLDYEQYF. For the CDR3, the DNA is TGTGCCAGCAGCGAGACTAGTTTAGACTACGAGCAGTACTTC.

The chain joins TRBV30 to TRBJ2-7, with D hard to call. Germline-derived CDR1 and CDR2 are GTSNPN and SVGIG (reference sequence). The CDR3 has 11 amino acids. The CDR3 nucleotides read TGTGCTTCCCAGGAGCCCTACGAGCAGTACTTC. Translated, it gives CASQEPYEQYF.

This clonotype was counted many times. This rearrangement joins TRBV12-3 or TRBV12-4 to TRBJ2-5; TRBD2 is a possible D gene (5 bases). CDR3 size: 15 residues. Between the trimmed V and J ends, which lost 6 bases and 6 bases, there was a span of 20 bases. CDR3 residues: CASSPPASGGQTQYF. For the CDR3, the DNA is TGTGCCAGCAGCCCCCCAGCGTCCGGCGGGCAGACCCAGTACTTC.

Ten or more counts support this clonotype. The rearrangement uses TRBV2 and TRBJ1-5; the D is unclear. Trimming cost V 5 bases and J 2 bases, with 16 bases left between them. This CDR3 has 16 residues. Germline V gene sequence: CDR1 SNHLY, CDR2 FYNNEI. CDR3 region: CASSPQGGLGNQPQHF. Here the CDR3 DNA reads TGTGCCAGCAGTCCCCAAGGTGGGTTGGGCAATCAGCCCCAGCATTTT. Drawing the rest from reference TRBV2 and TRBJ1-5, the complete variable domain is EPEVTQTPSHQVTQMGQEVILRCVPISNHLYFYWYRQILGQKVEFLVSFYNNEISEKSEIFDDQFSVERPDGSNFTLKIRSTKLEDSAMYFCASSPQGGLGNQPQHFGDGTRLSIL.

The chain employs TRBV2 and TRBJ2-1, with TRBD1 identical over 10 bases. The CDR3 loop spans 17 amino acids. The germline V gene encodes CDR1 SNHLY and CDR2 FYNNEI. The junction had 16 bases not matched to a gene; V was cut back by 5 bases and J by 9 bases. CDR3 nucleotide sequence: TGTGCCAGCAGTCCAACCCCGGGGGACAGGGGAGGAGGTGAGCAGTTCTTC. Translation: CASSPTPGDRGGGEQFF.